These 20 T cell receptor beta chains were sequenced from one sample in a study of blood T cells in healthy people across ages (dated by TCRdb to the mid-2010s). Receptor libraries were prepared by 5' RACE. TCRdb shows the sequencer as Illumina HiSeq 2500. A second PCR of about 7 to 12 cycles was performed with a sample-barcoded 5' primer and a J-beta primer mix. The raw public data were reprocessed by TCRdb itself: fastp quality trimming at Q25, MiXCR clonotype calling, in-frame beta chains only. Under each unique CDR3 protein, matching rows form one entry showing the most common genes and DNA. The sample table lists 1.5 million or so distinct CDR3 sequences, 35% to 45% of them with a count of one. In total, the top ten clones hold roughly 8.2% of the sample. The sample consisted of blood. The receptors originated from a woman aged 18-29 years in good health.

This clonotype was seen a few times. This sequence joins TRBV9 and TRBJ2-3, with D uncertain. Germline-derived CDR1 and CDR2 are SGDLS and YYNGEE. This CDR3 region has 12 residues. V gave up 4 bases and J gave up 6 bases, with 9 bases separating them. The CDR3 spells CASSRVGDTQYF. CDR3 sequence (DNA): TGTGCCAGCAGCCGCGTGGGGGATACGCAGTATTTT.

V and J are TRBV5-1 and TRBJ2-7, with D hard to call. The V and J ends lost 0 bases and 2 bases respectively, with 6 bases between them. The V gene's germline CDR1 is SGHRS and CDR2 YFSETQ. The CDR3 has 13 amino acids. In DNA, the CDR3 is TGCGCCAGCAGCTTGGACATCCCCTACGAGCAGTACTTC. Amino acid sequence: CASSLDIPYEQYF. Filled out from reference TRBV5-1 and TRBJ2-7, the complete variable domain reads KAGVTQTPRYLIKTRGQQVTLSCSPISGHRSVSWYQQTPGQGLQFLFEYFSETQRNKGNFPGRFSGRQFSNSRSEMNVSTLELGDSALYLCASSLDIPYEQYFGPGTRLTVT.

The V gene is TRBV2, the J gene TRBJ2-1, with D maybe TRBD2 (5 bases). The J call may be faulty, since TRBJ2-7 better matches the DNA end. The CDR3 runs to 12 residues. The germline V gene has CDR1 SNHLY and CDR2 FYNNEI. Here the CDR3 reads CASRRVAYEQYF. CDR3 nucleotide sequence: TGTGCCAGCAGGAGGGTCGCTTACGAGCAGTACTTC.

The chain recombines TRBV12-3 or TRBV12-4 with TRBJ2-5, with TRBD1 identical over 7 bases. The DNA end lines up better with TRBJ2-7; the J call may be wrong. The CDR3 is 16 residues long. The CDR3 DNA is TGTGCCAGCAGTCTCATCCTTGGGACAGCCCTCAACGAGCAGTACTTC. Translated, it gives CASSLILGTALNEQYF.

This clonotype was picked up a small number of times. CDR3 coding DNA: TGCGCCAGCAGCCAAGTTAACCTCGTTAGCACAGATACGCAGTATTTT. Amino acid sequence: CASSQVNLVSTDTQYF. J is TRBJ2-3 and V is TRBV4-1; the D is unclear. CDR3 size: 16 residues. V gave up 1 base and J gave up 0 bases, with 11 bases separating them. The V gene's germline CDR1 is MGHRA and CDR2 YSYEKL.

This rearrangement joins TRBV3-1 to TRBJ2-1; 9 nucleotides agree with TRBD2. The J call may be in error: the DNA end matches TRBJ2-7 better. CDR3 length: 16 residues. Germline V gene lookup returns CDR1 LGHDT and CDR2 YNNKEL (reference sequence). CDR3 sequence: CASSHSGSTSYNEQYF. CDR3 bases: TGTGCCAGCAGCCATAGCGGGAGTACCTCCTACAATGAGCAGTACTTC.

CDR3 sequence reads: CASSYPVSSGGEQFF. CDR3 DNA: TGCGCCAGCAGCTACCCCGTTTCTAGTGGCGGTGAGCAGTTCTTC. This chain links TRBV5-1 with TRBJ2-1, with unresolved D. The germline V gene has CDR1 SGHRS and CDR2 YFSETQ. The CDR3 length is 15 residues. The V end lost 3 bases, the J end lost 9 bases, and 19 bases lay between the germline ends.

V usage is TRBV2 and J usage is TRBJ1-1, with TRBD1 identical over 10 bases. Looked up from germline, CDR1 is SNHLY and CDR2 is FYNNEI. The CDR3 runs 16 residues. With 5 bases clipped from V and 2 bases from J, the junction kept 8 bases outside the gene matches. The CDR3 DNA is TGTGCCAGCAGTCCGACCGGGACAGGGGCTAACACTGAAGCTTTCTTT. It codes for CASSPTGTGANTEAFF.

This clonotype was seen more than once but under ten times. In DNA form, the CDR3 reads TGTGCCAGCCTACAGCCCGGGACGCCTAACAATGAGCAGTTCTTC. Its protein product is CASLQPGTPNNEQFF. This chain links TRBV3-1 with TRBJ2-1; D may match TRBD1 or TRBD2 (5 bases each). This CDR3 contains 15 residues. In germline, CDR1 is LGHDT, CDR2 YNNKEL (reference sequence). V was pared by 8 bases and J by 5 bases, with 19 bases between.

This clonotype was found once. CDR3 sequence (DNA): TGCGCCAGCAGCCAAGTTTTACTAGAGGGAGGCTACGAGCAGTACTTC. Amino acids: CASSQVLLEGGYEQYF. V gene TRBV4-1 combines with J gene TRBJ2-7; possible D gene TRBD2, 6 bases. Between the trimmed V and J ends, which lost 1 base and 3 bases, there was a span of 16 bases. CDR3 length: 16 residues. Germline values: CDR1 MGHRA, CDR2 YSYEKL.

V usage is TRBV20-1 and J usage is TRBJ2-3; D is uncertain. The CDR3 loop spans 12 amino acids. Germline values: CDR1 DFQATT, CDR2 SNEGSKA (reference sequence). V lost 5 bases and J lost 0, with 6 bases in between. CDR3 region: CSAHLSTDTQYF. The CDR3 region has the DNA TGCAGTGCTCATCTTAGCACAGATACGCAGTATTTT.

The chain joins TRBV15 to TRBJ2-7, with D possibly being TRBD2 (7 bases). CDR3 length: 15 amino acids. V lost 0 bases, J lost 1 base, and 10 bases lay in between. Germline V gene lookup returns CDR1 LNHNV and CDR2 YYDKDF (reference sequence). CDR3 DNA sequence: TGTGCCACCAGCAGAGACAGGGGACTATCCTACGAGCAGTACTTC. This codes for CATSRDRGLSYEQYF.

The J gene is TRBJ2-1, the V gene TRBV25-1; 8 positions agree with TRBD2. Germline CDR1 is MGHDK and CDR2 is SYGVNS. The CDR3 runs to 16 residues. J was trimmed by 1 base and V by 8 bases; bases with no gene match: 10. CDR3 amino acids: CASSSGGAGSYNEQFF. CDR3 nucleotides: TGTGCCAGCTCCTCGGGGGGGGCCGGGTCCTACAATGAGCAGTTCTTC.

This clonotype was counted between two and nine times. The chain couples TRBV11-2 to TRBJ2-5; TRBD2 aligns across 9 bases. Trimming at V came to 1 base and at J to 5 bases, leaving 14 bases not matched to a gene. Per germline, CDR1 SGHAT and CDR2 FQNNGV. CDR3 size: 18 residues. In nucleotides, the CDR3 is TGTGCCAGCAGCTTAGGTGGTAGCGGGAGTTCCCAGCGCGAGACCCAGTACTTC. Its translation is CASSLGGSGSSQRETQYF.

This clonotype has only a few counts. This chain joins TRBV7-2 and TRBJ1-1; 7 positions agree with TRBD1. With V trimmed by 0 bases and J by 11 bases, 3 bases remained unmatched. The CDR3 extends over 12 amino acids. In germline, CDR1 is SGHTA, CDR2 FQGNSA. The CDR3: CASSLATGDAFF. The CDR3 DNA follows: TGTGCCAGCAGCTTAGCCACAGGGGACGCTTTCTTT.

The J gene is TRBJ2-1, the V gene TRBV12-3 or TRBV12-4; 7 bases agree with TRBD2. The CDR3 has 16 residues. The V gene end was trimmed by 8 bases and the J gene end by 6 bases; junction bases not matched to a gene: 16. The CDR3, as DNA: TGTGCCAGCCGCCCATCATCGGCGGGGGACTGCAATGAGCAGTTCTTC. This sequence encodes CASRPSSAGDCNEQFF.

J is TRBJ1-2 and V is TRBV7-2; D gene ambiguous. V was cut by 5 bases and J by 3 bases, with 10 bases left in between. Germline V lookup: CDR1 SGHTA, CDR2 FQGNSA. This CDR3 comprises 13 residues. The CDR3: CASSVDGDYGYTF. The CDR3 nucleotides read TGTGCCAGCAGCGTAGACGGGGACTATGGCTACACCTTC.

The chain has TRBV6-5 and TRBJ1-5; perhaps TRBD1 as D (5 bases). The CDR3 is made up of 14 amino acids. Germline values: CDR1 MNHEY, CDR2 SVGAGI. V gave up 6 bases and J gave up 2 bases, with 11 bases separating them. CDR3 protein: CASRGEAGNQPQHF. In DNA form, the CDR3 reads TGTGCCAGCAGGGGGGAAGCGGGCAATCAGCCCCAGCATTTT.

The chain is built from TRBV27 and TRBJ2-7; TRBD2 agrees at 12 bases. The V gene end was trimmed by 3 bases and the J gene end by 2 bases; junction bases not matched to a gene: 8. This CDR3 contains 17 residues. Per the germline V gene, CDR1 is MNHEY and CDR2 is SMNVEV (reference sequence). CDR3 nucleotides: TGTGCCAGCAGTTTCTCCGGGACTAGCGGGCTCCCCTACGAGCAGTACTTC. Translated: CASSFSGTSGLPYEQYF.

A note on this clonotype: One junction end disagrees with the germline gene, perhaps due to a read error. V gene TRBV7-2 combines with J gene TRBJ2-7, with 9 bases that match TRBD2. Germline V gene lookup returns CDR1 SGHTA and CDR2 FQGNSA. The CDR3 covers 15 residues. The CDR3: CASSFLAGVSNEQYF. For the CDR3, the DNA is TGTGCCAGCAGCTTCTTAGCGGGAGTCTCCAACGAGCAGTACTTC.